The T cell receptor (beta chain) described here comes from a study of T cells after posttransplantation cyclophosphamide. Whole-study findings and limits: After PTCy, TRB diversity resembled that of CNI/methotrexate controls. Tissue-infiltrating T cells from skin or gut overlapped little with blood T cells. Later post-transplant blood repertoires were often dominated by donor CD8+ memory clones.

The CDR3 is made up of 15 amino acids. Germline trimming cut 8 bases from V and 4 bases from J; bases unmatched to any gene: 15. CDR1 is SGDLS and CDR2 is YYNGEE in the germline V gene. Sequenced by immunoSEQ multiplex PCR; TCRdb stores in-frame clones only, minus some. Recorded here are more than 3,000 clones, with no singletons, and the ten leading clones hold roughly 28%. This clone was detected many times. The antigen remains unidentified. In the same sample, other DNA sequences code for this CDR3. Cyclophosphamide on days +3 and +4 followed busulfan-fludarabine conditioning and a marrow graft. The sample in question was PBMCs, obtained 84 days after allogeneic stem cell transplant with posttransplant cyclophosphamide. J is TRBJ2-7 and V is TRBV9, with 7 bases aligning to TRBD1. This receptor was identified in a female patient in her forties who received an allogeneic stem cell transplant from a related donor, was CMV-positive, and had no GVHD. Some T cells may be graft donor cells. DNA of the CDR3: TGTGCCAGTAGCATCAAACAGGGGACGGCATACGAGCAGTACTTC. Its translation is CASSIKQGTAYEQYF.